These T cell receptor beta chains were read from a single sample in a study of cytomegalovirus exposure and HLA in healthy donors. The table came from immunoSEQ multiplex PCR; TCRdb's copy has only in-frame clones and leaves some out. The sample has 100,000 to 150,000 clones; about four fifths are singletons. The sample taken for sequencing was PBMCs. These receptors originate from a man younger than 35 in good health and CMV-seronegative. The CDR3 runs from the conserved cysteine through the conserved F or W. D genes are given only for firm matches. Clone sizes are given selectively: once, few, many, or a class where the clone is expanded.

V: TRBV19
size: -
D: -
J: TRBJ2-7
CDR3: CASSNDQVHYEQYF
DNA: TGTGCCAGTAGTAACGACCAGGTTCACTACGAGCAGTACTTC

V: TRBV7-2
size: once
D: -
J: TRBJ2-1
CDR3: CASPLGSSSYNEQFF
DNA: TGTGCCAGCCCGCTCGGGTCCAGCTCCTACAATGAGCAGTTCTTC

V: TRBV7-8
size: -
D: TRBD2
J: TRBJ2-3
CDR3: CASSLGTSGSTDTQYF
DNA: TGTGCCAGCAGCCTTGGGACTAGCGGGAGCACAGATACGCAGTATTTT

V: TRBV27
size: -
D: TRBD1
J: TRBJ2-7
CDR3: CASSLIGTGPNEQYF
DNA: TGTGCCAGCAGTTTAATCGGGACAGGGCCTAACGAGCAGTACTTC

V: TRBV30
size: -
D: TRBD1
J: TRBJ1-5
CDR3: CASGGLQPQHF
DNA: TGTGCCTCAGGGGGCTTGCAGCCCCAGCATTTT

V: TRBV7-3
size: -
D: TRBD2
J: TRBJ2-5
CDR3: CASSQDGLARQETQYF
DNA: TGTGCCAGCAGCCAGGATGGACTAGCGCGCCAAGAGACCCAGTACTTC

V: TRBV4-3
size: -
D: -
J: TRBJ1-1
CDR3: CASSQNDRNTEAFF
DNA: TGCGCCAGCAGCCAAAACGACAGAAACACTGAAGCTTTCTTT

V: TRBV19
size: -
D: -
J: TRBJ1-1
CDR3: CASSIIREDTEAFF
DNA: TGTGCCAGTAGTATCATCCGGGAGGACACTGAAGCTTTCTTT

V: TRBV11-3
size: -
D: TRBD1
J: TRBJ2-1
CDR3: CASSLAPGGNEQFF
DNA: TGTGCCAGCAGCTTAGCGCCAGGGGGCAATGAGCAGTTCTTC

V: TRBV5-1
size: -
D: -
J: TRBJ2-1
CDR3: CASTNRDSSAEQFF
DNA: TGCGCCAGCACCAACCGGGACTCCAGTGCTGAGCAGTTCTTC

V: TRBV18
size: -
D: TRBD1
J: TRBJ2-5
CDR3: CASSPLGPGGAETQYF
DNA: TGTGCCAGCTCACCACTTGGACCAGGGGGCGCGGAGACCCAGTACTTC

V: TRBV7-2
size: once
D: TRBD2
J: TRBJ2-3
CDR3: CASSLRGGQGNTDTQYF
DNA: TGTGCCAGCAGCTTACGGGGGGGGCAGGGGAATACAGATACGCAGTATTTT

V: TRBV5-6
size: few
D: TRBD1
J: TRBJ1-5
CDR3: CASSTGQVSQPQHF
DNA: TGTGCCAGCAGCACGGGACAGGTTAGCCAGCCCCAGCATTTT

V: TRBV5-1
size: -
D: TRBD2
J: TRBJ2-1
CDR3: CASSLSSGSNEQFF
DNA: TGCGCCAGCAGCTTGTCTAGCGGGAGCAATGAGCAGTTCTTC

V: TRBV27
size: -
D: TRBD1
J: TRBJ1-2
CDR3: CASSTGGVAYGYTF
DNA: TGTGCCAGCAGTACAGGGGGCGTCGCCTATGGCTACACCTTC

V: TRBV11-3
size: -
D: -
J: TRBJ2-7
CDR3: CASSSPTGYRHSYEQYF
DNA: TGTGCCAGCAGCTCTCCTACCGGGTACAGGCACTCCTACGAGCAGTACTTC

V: TRBV4-3
size: -
D: TRBD1
J: TRBJ1-2
CDR3: CASSQEVGKGQGSYGYTF
DNA: TGCGCCAGCAGCCAAGAGGTCGGAAAAGGACAGGGGAGCTATGGCTACACCTTC

V: TRBV30
size: -
D: TRBD1
J: TRBJ1-2
CDR3: CAWRGQGTYGYTF
DNA: TGTGCCTGGAGGGGACAGGGGACCTATGGCTACACCTTC

V: TRBV27
size: -
D: -
J: TRBJ1-5
CDR3: CASSSLGNQPQHF
DNA: TGTGCCAGCAGCTCTCTAGGCAATCAGCCCCAGCATTTT

V: TRBV18
size: -
D: -
J: TRBJ1-1
CDR3: CASSPDRELEAFF
DNA: TGTGCCAGCTCACCTGACCGGGAACTTGAAGCTTTCTTT

V: TRBV19
size: -
D: TRBD2
J: TRBJ2-1
CDR3: CASSIGGSIQKSYNEQFF
DNA: TGTGCCAGTAGTATTGGCGGGAGCATTCAAAAGTCCTACAATGAGCAGTTCTTC

V: TRBV5-8
size: -
D: TRBD2
J: TRBJ2-1
CDR3: CASSLVGGGRADNEQFF
DNA: TGTGCCAGCAGCTTGGTGGGTGGCGGGAGGGCCGACAATGAGCAGTTCTTC

V: TRBV27
size: -
D: TRBD2
J: TRBJ2-2
CDR3: CASSSLGTSGRIRTGELFF
DNA: TGTGCCAGCAGTTCCCTCGGGACTAGCGGGAGGATCCGCACCGGGGAGCTGTTTTTT

V: TRBV7-2
size: -
D: -
J: TRBJ2-2
CDR3: CASSFSYGTGELFF
DNA: TGTGCCAGCAGCTTTTCTTACGGCACCGGGGAGCTGTTTTTT

V: TRBV4-3
size: -
D: TRBD1
J: TRBJ2-7
CDR3: CASSQDRGTGGYEQYF
DNA: TGCGCCAGCAGCCAAGATAGAGGGACAGGGGGCTACGAGCAGTACTTC

V: TRBV19
size: -
D: TRBD2
J: TRBJ2-2
CDR3: CASSIRSSGRADAGELFF
DNA: TGCGCCAGTAGTATTCGGTCTAGCGGGAGGGCCGACGCCGGGGAGCTGTTTTTT

V: TRBV25-1
size: -
D: TRBD1
J: TRBJ1-2
CDR3: CASSDKNRGNYGYTF
DNA: TGTGCCAGCAGTGACAAAAACAGGGGTAACTATGGCTACACCTTC

V: TRBV15
size: -
D: -
J: TRBJ1-5
CDR3: CATSRDRGVNQPQHF
DNA: TGTGCCACCAGCAGAGATCGGGGTGTCAATCAGCCCCAGCATTTT

V: TRBV25-1
size: -
D: TRBD1
J: TRBJ2-2
CDR3: CASSESTGSLAKTGELFF
DNA: TGTGCCAGCAGTGAATCGACAGGGAGTTTGGCTAAAACCGGGGAGCTGTTTTTT

V: TRBV14
size: few
D: -
J: TRBJ1-1
CDR3: CASSQIPSTEAFF
DNA: TGTGCCAGCAGCCAGATCCCGAGCACTGAAGCTTTCTTT